The 10 T cell receptor beta chains presented below share a single source sample, sequenced in a study of graft-versus-host responses after intestinal transplantation. Measured with immunoSEQ multiplex PCR; TCRdb has only the in-frame clones, and not every one. The sample lists 35,000 to 45,000 clones, approximately 93% occurring once. Sequencing used PBMCs, obtained less than 750 days after intestinal transplantation. The source of these receptors is a human patient who received an intestinal transplant, so some T cells may come from the graft donor.

This clone is large by share. V usage is TRBV6-1 and J usage is TRBJ2-7; weak D call: TRBD1 (6 bases). CDR3 length: 14 amino acids. The germline gives CDR1 MNHNS, CDR2 SASEGT. The germline V and J ends were trimmed by 1 base and 0 bases, with 7 bases remaining between them. CDR3 sequence (DNA): TGTGCCAGCAGTGAAGGGGACACCTCCTACGAGCAGTACTTC. As protein: CASSEGDTSYEQYF.

In its sample, this clone was seen a few times. The same CDR3 is also encoded by other DNA sequences in this sample. The chain employs TRBV29-1 and TRBJ1-1, with D unclear. The germline CDR1 and CDR2 sequences are SQVTM and ANQGSEA. This CDR3 comprises 10 residues. Trimming cost V 6 bases and J 5 bases, with 7 bases left between them. The CDR3 sequence is CSVVVTEAFF. The CDR3 bases are TGCAGCGTCGTGGTAACTGAAGCTTTCTTT.

V gene TRBV19 combines with J gene TRBJ2-2; 13 nucleotides line up with TRBD2. V lost 6 bases, J lost 6 bases, and 7 bases stayed unmatched. The CDR3 extends over 16 amino acids. Germline V CDR1 and CDR2: LNHDA, SQIVND (reference sequence). CDR3 nucleotides: TGTGCCAGTAGAATACTAGCGGGAGGGCCTCCCGGGGAGCTGTTTTTT. Translated, it gives CASRILAGGPPGELFF.

V usage is TRBV2 and J usage is TRBJ1-4; D is unclear. CDR1 and CDR2 from the germline V gene are SNHLY and FYNNEI. The V end lost 1 base, the J end lost 5 bases, and 14 bases lay between the germline ends. This CDR3 contains 16 residues. The DNA for the CDR3 is TGTGCCAGCAGTGAAGTCGTTCCAACCTGGAATGAAAAACTGTTTTTT. Encoded protein: CASSEVVPTWNEKLFF.

This chain joins TRBV5-4 and TRBJ2-1; 13 bases map to TRBD2. This CDR3 is 17 amino acids long. Germline values: CDR1 SGHNT, CDR2 YYREEE (reference sequence). Unmatched junction bases numbered 5, after V lost 3 bases and J lost 2 bases. This CDR3 is CASSSGTSGAAYNEQFF. CDR3 coding DNA: TGTGCCAGCAGCTCCGGGACTAGCGGGGCTGCCTACAATGAGCAGTTCTTC.

The chain links TRBV18 to TRBJ2-1; D is perhaps TRBD1 (6 bases). This CDR3 contains 13 residues. Trimming pared 2 bases from V and 5 bases from J, leaving 7 bases between. The germline CDR1 and CDR2 sequences are KGHSH and LQKENI. CDR3 in DNA: TGTGCCAGCTCACCATACAGGGACAATGAGCAGTTCTTC. Its protein is CASSPYRDNEQFF.

This clone was seen a few times. The DNA of the CDR3 is TGTGCCAGCAGCTGGACAGGGGAGGAGCCCCAGCATTTT. This gives the protein CASSWTGEEPQHF. This chain joins TRBV5-5 and TRBJ1-5; 9 nucleotides line up with TRBD1. The V gene end was trimmed by 3 bases and the J gene end by 8 bases; junction bases not matched to a gene: 3. Germline CDR1 reads SGHKS; CDR2 reads YYEKEE (reference sequence). The CDR3 contains 13 residues.

The chain carries TRBV6-5 and TRBJ2-2; no definite D call. V shed 6 bases and J shed 7 bases, with 6 bases lying between them. The CDR3 loop spans 11 amino acids. Germline V gene data show CDR1 as MNHEY and CDR2 as SVGAGI. CDR3 in amino acids: CASRGSGELFF. For the CDR3, the DNA is TGTGCCAGCAGGGGAAGCGGGGAGCTGTTTTTT.

The rearrangement joins TRBV4-2 to TRBJ1-1; tentatively, D is TRBD1 (5 bases). The CDR3 loop spans 14 amino acids. V was trimmed by 0 bases and J by 4 bases, leaving 9 bases between them. Per germline, CDR1 LGHNA and CDR2 YNFKEQ. CDR3 in amino acids: CASSQDRDGTEAFF. The CDR3 nucleotides read TGTGCCAGCAGCCAAGACAGGGATGGCACTGAAGCTTTCTTT.

V gene TRBV7-9 combines with J gene TRBJ2-5; D perhaps matches TRBD2 (6 bases). Germline lookup yields CDR1 SEHNR and CDR2 FQNEAQ (reference sequence). This CDR3 region has 15 residues. V lost 5 bases and J 5 bases, leaving 18 bases between the germline ends. The CDR3 here is CASSRGTSSGETQYF. The CDR3 coding sequence is TGTGCCAGCAGCCGAGGTACTAGCTCAGGGGAGACCCAGTACTTC.